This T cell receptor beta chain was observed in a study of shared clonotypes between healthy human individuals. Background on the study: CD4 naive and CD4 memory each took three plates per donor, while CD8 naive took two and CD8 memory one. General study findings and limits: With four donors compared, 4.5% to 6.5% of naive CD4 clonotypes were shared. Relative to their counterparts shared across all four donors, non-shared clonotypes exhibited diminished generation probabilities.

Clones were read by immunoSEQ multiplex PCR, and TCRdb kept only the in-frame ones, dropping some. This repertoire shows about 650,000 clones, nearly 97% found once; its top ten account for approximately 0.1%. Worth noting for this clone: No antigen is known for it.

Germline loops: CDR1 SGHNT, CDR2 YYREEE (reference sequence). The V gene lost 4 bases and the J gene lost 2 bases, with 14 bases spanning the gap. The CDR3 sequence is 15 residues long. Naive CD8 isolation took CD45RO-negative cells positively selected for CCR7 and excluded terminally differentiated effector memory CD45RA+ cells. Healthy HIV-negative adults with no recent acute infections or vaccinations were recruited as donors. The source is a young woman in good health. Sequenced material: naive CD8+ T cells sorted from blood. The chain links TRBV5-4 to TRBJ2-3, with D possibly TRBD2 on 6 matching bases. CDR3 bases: TGTGCCAGCAGCCTTAGCGGCGCCGACACAGATACGCAGTATTTT. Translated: CASSLSGADTDTQYF.